This TCR beta chain comes out of a study of blood T cell repertoires in COVID-19. Study summary: Samples representing acute and convalescent COVID-19 were sourced from the United States, Italy and Spain.

From germline, CDR1 is MNHEY and CDR2 SVGAGI. Germline trimming cut 6 bases from V and 0 bases from J; bases unmatched to any gene: 7. The CDR3 runs 15 residues. This table comes from immunoSEQ multiplex PCR, and its TCRdb copy is limited to in-frame clones, with some not included. Seen here are some 120,000 clones, 70% to 85% observed once, and the top ten hold over 15%. V is TRBV6-5 and J is TRBJ2-7, with 8 bases lining up with TRBD1. The TCR comes from a woman aged 45-59 years with acute or convalescent COVID-19. The source material was peripheral blood. This chain's CDR3 is CASSVGQGPSYEQYF. For the CDR3, the DNA is TGTGCCAGCAGCGTCGGACAGGGCCCCTCCTACGAGCAGTACTTC.